The 30 T cell receptor beta chains given below trace back to one sample, sequenced in a study of blood T cells in healthy people across ages. PCR was performed a second time for roughly 7 to 12 cycles using a sample-barcoded 5' primer and a J-beta primer mix. A single record per CDR3 protein comes from TCRdb applying MiXCR to the 5' RACE reads. Counted here are fewer than 2,000,000 distinct CDR3 sequences, around 35% occurring once; the ten biggest clones make up approximately 10%. Source material: blood. Source of these receptors: a woman in her twenties or thirties in good health.

Note on this clonotype: Its ends do not fully match the called genes, so a read error is possible. V and J are TRBV10-2 and TRBJ2-2; 9 positions agree with TRBD2. CDR3 size: 19 residues. CDR1 and CDR2 from the germline V gene are WSHSY and SAAADI. The CDR3: CASTIHLSPLAGNTGGLFF. The CDR3 nucleotides read TGCGCCAGCACTATACATCTCAGCCCGCTAGCGGGAAACACCGGGGGGCTGTTTTTT.

This chain links TRBV4-1 with TRBJ1-4; TRBD1 is a possible D gene (5 bases). Per germline, CDR1 MGHRA and CDR2 YSYEKL. This CDR3 has 13 residues. Trimming took 5 bases from V and 8 from J, leaving 12 bases between them. The CDR3 protein is CASSRPYREKLFF. CDR3 bases: TGCGCCAGCAGCAGGCCTTACAGGGAAAAACTGTTTTTT.

The gene calls are TRBV9 and TRBJ2-5; 9 bases map to TRBD2. CDR1 and CDR2 (germline): SGDLS, YYNGEE. J gave up 5 bases and V 0 bases, and 8 bases lay outside the gene matches. The CDR3 consists of 16 residues. As DNA, the CDR3 is TGTGCCAGCAGCGTAGATAGCGGGGGCCCAAGTGAGACCCAGTACTTC. It codes for CASSVDSGGPSETQYF.

This clonotype showed up many times. The chain's CDR3 is CASGFNEGDTQYF. CDR3 nucleotide sequence: TGTGCCAGTGGCTTTAATGAGGGAGATACGCAGTATTTT. This sequence joins TRBV2 and TRBJ2-3; possibly TRBD2 for D (5 bases). CDR1 and CDR2 from the germline V gene are SNHLY and FYNNEI. V was pared by 9 bases and J by 5 bases, with 15 bases between. CDR3 size: 13 residues.

This clonotype was seen a handful of times. The CDR3 is CASSLEGLSKETQYF. The CDR3 bases are TGCGCCAGCAGCTTGGAGGGATTAAGCAAAGAGACCCAGTACTTC. The chain uses TRBV5-1 and TRBJ2-5; no definite D call. The CDR3 sequence is 15 residues long. Trimming stripped 0 bases from V and 3 bases from J, with 12 bases between. Germline CDR1 and CDR2: SGHRS and YFSETQ.

This sequence joins TRBV7-9 and TRBJ2-1; 8 nucleotides align to TRBD2. Losses at the gene ends were 3 bases for V and 0 bases for J; bases not matched to a gene: 10. Germline CDR1 SEHNR, CDR2 FQNEAQ (reference sequence). The CDR3 covers 18 residues. The CDR3 DNA sequence: TGTGCCAGCAGCTTTGGTCGTTTAGCGGGGAGCTCCTACAATGAGCAGTTCTTC. Its protein is CASSFGRLAGSSYNEQFF. Complete variable domain (other parts from reference TRBV7-9 and TRBJ2-1): DTGVSQNPRHKITKRGQNVTFRCDPISEHNRLYWYRQTLGQGPEFLTYFQNEAQLEKSRLLSDRFSAERPKGSFSTLEIQRTEQGDSAMYLCASSFGRLAGSSYNEQFFGPGTRLTVL.

This clonotype was seen more than once but under ten times. The genes are TRBV10-3 and TRBJ2-3; D remains unclear. Between the trimmed V and J ends, which lost 0 bases and 0 bases, there was a span of 7 bases. Germline lookup yields CDR1 ENHRY and CDR2 SYGVKD. This CDR3 region has 15 residues. CDR3 DNA sequence: TGTGCCATCAGTGAGTCCCGGCCGAGCACAGATACGCAGTATTTT. Translated: CAISESRPSTDTQYF.

The table lists this clonotype with a few counts. The rearrangement joins TRBV29-1 to TRBJ1-2, with D possibly TRBD1 on 5 matching bases. Trimming took 3 bases from V and 0 from J, leaving 11 bases between them. Germline CDR1 reads SQVTM; CDR2 reads ANQGSEA. The CDR3 spans 14 residues. CDR3 bases: TGCAGCGTTGACCGGGACCCATCTAACTATGGCTACACCTTC. Translating it yields CSVDRDPSNYGYTF.

This clonotype appeared once. This chain connects TRBV15 to TRBJ2-1; a weak D match, TRBD2 (5 bases). The J call may not be correct, given that the DNA end is closer to TRBJ2-7. This CDR3 has 13 residues. CDR1 and CDR2 from the germline V gene are LNHNV and YYDKDF (reference sequence). In nucleotides, the CDR3 is TGTGCCACCTCAGCAGCGGAACACTACGAGCAGTACTTC. As protein: CATSAAEHYEQYF.

This clonotype occurred a few times. V and J are TRBV29-1 and TRBJ2-5; D gene ambiguous. Germline V gene lookup returns CDR1 SQVTM and CDR2 ANQGSEA. Trimming removed 3 bases from V and 2 bases from J, with 10 bases in between. The CDR3 consists of 13 residues. CDR3 residues: CSVDGGKQETQYF. DNA of the CDR3: TGCAGCGTTGATGGTGGGAAACAAGAGACCCAGTACTTC.

The V call is TRBV9, the J call TRBJ2-3, with TRBD1 matching 8 bases. Germline-derived CDR1 and CDR2 are SGDLS and YYNGEE. V shed 3 bases and J 1 base; nucleotides not matched to a gene: 10. The CDR3 loop spans 17 amino acids. DNA of the CDR3: TGTGCCAGCAGCGCGGTACAAGGGGGACAGGGCACAGATACGCAGTATTTT. Protein sequence: CASSAVQGGQGTDTQYF.

This rearrangement joins TRBV5-1 to TRBJ2-2, with a tentative D call TRBD2 (5 bases). The germline CDR1 and CDR2 sequences are SGHRS and YFSETQ. The CDR3 extends over 15 amino acids. Trimming left V 0 bases short and J 6 bases short, with 12 bases between. CDR3 residues: CASSLAERRSGELFF. CDR3 in DNA: TGCGCCAGCAGCTTGGCTGAGAGGAGGTCCGGGGAGCTGTTTTTT.

V usage is TRBV27 and J usage is TRBJ2-5, with TRBD2 identical over 9 bases. The better agreement between TRBJ2-7 and the DNA end casts doubt on the J call. The V gene's germline CDR1 is MNHEY and CDR2 SMNVEV (reference sequence). The CDR3 covers 14 residues. The CDR3 bases are TGTGCCAGCGGGCTGGGGCTAGCGGGAAACGAGCAGTACTTC. It yields the protein CASGLGLAGNEQYF.

This clonotype was observed a few times. The chain carries TRBV11-2 and TRBJ2-5; 10 nucleotides align to TRBD2. J was trimmed by 1 base and V by 2 bases; bases with no gene match: 13. In germline, CDR1 is SGHAT, CDR2 FQNNGV. This CDR3 is 19 amino acids long. Here the CDR3 DNA reads TGTGCCAGCAGCTTAAGGCGCGGGTCTAGCGGGAGTGTCCAAGAGACCCAGTACTTC. It specifies CASSLRRGSSGSVQETQYF.

This chain uses TRBV4-1 with TRBJ1-1; no reliable D call. The CDR3 has 14 amino acids. Per the germline V gene, CDR1 is MGHRA and CDR2 is YSYEKL. Trimming stripped 6 bases from V and 1 base from J, with 12 bases between. CDR3 DNA: TGCGCCAGCAGACCTGTGGGCAGGAACACTGAAGCTTTCTTT. It translates to CASRPVGRNTEAFF.

This clonotype was counted only a few times. This chain's CDR3 is CSARENRGKGEQFF. For the CDR3, the DNA is TGCAGTGCTAGAGAAAACAGGGGAAAGGGTGAGCAGTTCTTC. The chain couples TRBV20-1 to TRBJ2-1, with TRBD1 identical over 7 bases. The V gene end was trimmed by 0 bases and the J gene end by 9 bases; junction bases not matched to a gene: 8. The CDR3 has 14 amino acids. Looked up from germline, CDR1 is DFQATT and CDR2 is SNEGSKA (reference sequence).

This clonotype occurred many times. V and J are TRBV12-3 or TRBV12-4 and TRBJ2-3, with 9 bases fitting TRBD1. Trimming removed 6 bases from V and 6 bases from J; junction bases left unmatched: 7. There are 14 residues in the CDR3. The CDR3 DNA reads as TGTGCCAGCAGGCCATGGGACAGGGCGGATACGCAGTATTTT. Residues: CASRPWDRADTQYF.

This clonotype was counted only a few times. V and J are TRBV21-1 and TRBJ2-7; no check of the table's D call, TRBD1, against the DNA was made. TRBV21-1 is deemed a pseudogene. This CDR3 comprises 16 residues. This CDR3 is CAGVRSPREQSGEQYF. CDR3 in DNA: TGTGCAGGAGTTCGGTCCCCCCGGGAGCAATCCGGCGAGCAGTACTTC.

The chain is built from TRBV28 and TRBJ2-2; maybe TRBD2 (6 bases). Germline CDR1 reads MDHEN; CDR2 reads SYDVKM. This CDR3 is built from 15 residues. Deletions cut 7 bases from V and 7 bases from J, with 19 bases between. DNA for the CDR3: TGTGCCAGCATTCCAACGGACCGCGGGAACGGGGAGCTGTTTTTT. Amino acid sequence: CASIPTDRGNGELFF.

This clonotype was recorded many times. V gene TRBV5-1 combines with J gene TRBJ2-5; 8 bases match TRBD2. The germline CDR1 and CDR2 sequences are SGHRS and YFSETQ. Trimming cost V 0 bases and J 12 bases; bases outside gene matches: 10. The CDR3 extends over 14 amino acids. CDR3 bases: TGCGCCAGCAGCTTGGACCAGGGGAGCGGGAGAAAGTACTTC. Its protein is CASSLDQGSGRKYF.

This clonotype has a handful of counts. The DNA is omitted, as the CDR3 cannot be located on it reliably, and the CDR3 follows TCRdb's listing. V and J are TRBV28 and TRBJ2-3. Looked up from germline, CDR1 is MDHEN and CDR2 is SYDVKM. The CDR3 sequence runs 14 residues, both termini included. CDR3 loop: CASILAACTDTQYF.

This clonotype was seen repeatedly, ten times or more. The chain carries TRBV5-1 and TRBJ1-1; 7 nucleotides match TRBD1. The trim removed 4 bases at V and 0 bases at J, leaving 3 bases unmatched. Germline CDR1 and CDR2: SGHRS and YFSETQ. This CDR3 is built from 14 residues. Written as DNA, the CDR3 is TGCGCCAGCAGCAAGGGACAGATGAACACTGAAGCTTTCTTT. As protein: CASSKGQMNTEAFF.

In this sample, this clonotype turned up a few times. The CDR3 bases are TGTGCCACCAGTGACGGAAGGTACAATGAGCAGTTCTTC. Protein sequence: CATSDGRYNEQFF. This chain links TRBV24-1 with TRBJ2-1, with D hard to call. V was trimmed by 4 bases and J by 4 bases, leaving 7 bases between them. The CDR3 runs 13 residues. Germline lookup yields CDR1 KGHDR and CDR2 SFDVKD.

The chain is built from TRBV5-1 and TRBJ2-7, with a possible D match to TRBD2 (5 bases). Germline V gives CDR1 SGHRS, CDR2 YFSETQ. Trimming took 3 bases from V and 0 from J, leaving 10 bases between them. The CDR3 length is 14 residues. CDR3 protein: CASSSGSNSYEQYF. The CDR3 DNA follows: TGCGCCAGCAGCTCTGGGAGCAACTCCTACGAGCAGTACTTC.

This clonotype was seen only a few times. The chain has TRBV9 and TRBJ2-1, with D possibly being TRBD2 (6 bases). Deletions cut 0 bases from V and 7 bases from J, with 20 bases between. Germline lookup yields CDR1 SGDLS and CDR2 YYNGEE. This CDR3 is built from 17 residues. For the CDR3, the DNA is TGTGCCAGCAGCGTAGAGGCTAGCGAACGCTTAGAGAATGAGCAGTTCTTC. The encoded protein is CASSVEASERLENEQFF.

This clonotype showed up just once. This chain uses TRBV7-2 with TRBJ2-7, with 11 positions matching TRBD2. Looked up from germline, CDR1 is SGHTA and CDR2 is FQGNSA. This CDR3 is built from 16 residues. Unmatched junction bases numbered 7, after V lost 5 bases and J lost 1 base. CDR3 protein: CASSHLWTSGSYEQYF. CDR3 DNA sequence: TGTGCCAGCAGCCACCTTTGGACTAGCGGGTCCTACGAGCAGTACTTC.

This clonotype was seen more than once but under ten times. This chain links TRBV12-3 or TRBV12-4 with TRBJ2-3; TRBD2 matches at 13 bases. The CDR3 extends over 15 amino acids. With V trimmed by 3 bases and J by 5 bases, 2 bases remained unmatched. CDR3: CASSFRTSGGDTQYF. The CDR3 DNA follows: TGTGCCAGCAGTTTTCGGACTAGCGGGGGAGATACGCAGTATTTT.

The rearrangement links TRBV14 to TRBJ1-5, with D perhaps TRBD1 (6 bases). Germline CDR1 is SGHDN and CDR2 is FVKESK. The germline V and J ends were trimmed by 1 base and 4 bases, with 17 bases remaining between them. CDR3 length equals 17 residues. The CDR3 nucleotides read TGTGCCAGCAGCCAAGTGACAGGCACCCCGGAGAATCAGCCCCAGCATTTT. Residues: CASSQVTGTPENQPQHF.

The chain carries TRBV4-2 and TRBJ1-1; 8 bases align to TRBD1. The CDR3 runs 14 residues. Per the germline V gene, CDR1 is LGHNA and CDR2 is YNFKEQ. The junction had 5 bases not matched to a gene; V was cut back by 5 bases and J by 3 bases. This CDR3 is CASSSHRGYTEAFF. The CDR3 DNA is TGTGCCAGCAGCTCACACAGGGGGTACACTGAAGCTTTCTTT.

This chain connects TRBV2 to TRBJ2-7; D possibly uses TRBD1 or TRBD2 (5 bases each). Trimming stripped 3 bases from V and 4 bases from J, with 13 bases between. This CDR3 is 14 amino acids long. Germline loops: CDR1 SNHLY, CDR2 FYNNEI. CDR3 sequence reads: CASSEGTEFYEQYF. CDR3 nucleotides: TGTGCCAGCAGTGAGGGGACGGAATTTTACGAGCAGTACTTC.